These 21 T cell receptor beta chains came from one sample sequenced in a study of response to subunit inactivated influenza vaccine. A single record per CDR3 protein comes from TCRdb applying MiXCR to the RT-PCR reads. The table includes 710,000 or so distinct CDR3 sequences, less than 20% detected once. Sequencing was performed on PBMCs from blood, taken 11 to 12 days after vaccination. Every receptor here comes from a man aged 50-60 years who received an inactivated influenza vaccine.

This clonotype was seen a handful of times. The gene calls are TRBV12-3 or TRBV12-4 and TRBJ2-1; 15 bases are a match to TRBD2. V trimming: 3 bases; J trimming: 9 bases; junction bases outside the gene matches: 6. This CDR3 has 16 residues. CDR3 DNA: TGTGCCAGCAGTTTCGGACTAGCGGGAGGGAAGGCTGAGCAGTTCTTC. It is translated as CASSFGLAGGKAEQFF.

The CDR3 spells CASELAGGRDTGELFF. The DNA of the CDR3 is TGTGCCAGCGAACTAGCGGGGGGGCGGGACACCGGGGAGCTGTTTTTT. The rearrangement joins TRBV4-2 to TRBJ2-2; 13 bases are shared with TRBD2. CDR3 length equals 16 residues. V trimming: 8 bases; J trimming: 3 bases; junction bases outside the gene matches: 6. Per the germline V gene, CDR1 is LGHNA and CDR2 is YNFKEQ.

The genes are TRBV15 and TRBJ2-7; D remains unclear. This CDR3 is built from 14 residues. Germline V gene lookup returns CDR1 LNHNV and CDR2 YYDKDF (reference sequence). Trimming stripped 1 base from V and 3 bases from J, with 10 bases between. This CDR3 reads CATSRVDGFYEQYF. CDR3 bases: TGTGCCACCAGCAGAGTGGACGGCTTCTACGAGCAGTACTTC.

There are many counts of this clonotype. This chain connects TRBV29-1 to TRBJ2-7, with a tentative D call TRBD2 (5 bases). Trimming stripped 3 bases from V and 9 bases from J, with 18 bases between. The CDR3 has 13 amino acids. Germline CDR1 and CDR2: SQVTM and ANQGSEA. The CDR3 spells CSVDGLAGGVQYF. The CDR3 nucleotides are TGCAGCGTTGATGGGCTAGCCGGAGGCGTGCAGTACTTC.

This clonotype was counted at least ten times. The CDR3 reads CASSAGTGRNTGELFF. DNA of the CDR3: TGTGCCAGCAGTGCCGGGACAGGGAGGAACACCGGGGAGCTGTTTTTT. The chain combines TRBV25-1 with TRBJ2-2; 9 nucleotides align to TRBD1. The CDR3 is 16 amino acids. V shed 4 bases, J shed 1 base, and the junction held 4 bases outside the gene matches. Germline CDR1 and CDR2: MGHDK and SYGVNS.

This clonotype was counted between two and nine times. The chain joins TRBV20-1 to TRBJ2-7; the match to TRBD2 covers 11 bases. The junction had 6 bases not matched to a gene; V was cut back by 6 bases and J by 2 bases. Germline V lookup: CDR1 DFQATT, CDR2 SNEGSKA (reference sequence). This CDR3 contains 14 residues. The CDR3 here is CSATTSGRTYEQYF. CDR3 bases: TGCAGTGCAACCACTAGCGGGAGAACCTACGAGCAGTACTTC.

This clonotype came up a few times. The rearrangement uses TRBV7-8 and TRBJ2-7; 7 positions match TRBD2. This CDR3 is built from 15 residues. V dropped 5 bases and J dropped 0; count of bases not matched to a gene: 7. Looked up from germline, CDR1 is SGHVS and CDR2 is FQNEAQ. As DNA, the CDR3 is TGTGCCAGCAGCATCCGAGTAGCGGGCTCCTACGAGCAGTACTTC. It translates to CASSIRVAGSYEQYF. The full variable domain, rest sourced from reference TRBV7-8 and TRBJ2-7, is GAGVSQSPRYKVAKRGQDVALRCDPISGHVSLFWYQQALGQGPEFLTYFQNEAQLDKSGLPSDRFFAERPEGSVSTLKIQRTQQEDSAVYLCASSIRVAGSYEQYFGPGTRLTVT.

The chain links TRBV5-6 to TRBJ2-2; D unclear. This CDR3 is 14 amino acids long. The V and J ends lost 1 base and 3 bases respectively, with 7 bases between them. The germline V gene has CDR1 SGHDT and CDR2 YYEEEE. CDR3 DNA sequence: TGTGCCAGCAGCTTGTTAACCTACACCGGGGAGCTGTTTTTT. The encoded protein is CASSLLTYTGELFF.

This clonotype was seen only a few times. V and J are TRBV11-2 and TRBJ2-5; 7 bases align to TRBD1. Germline lookup yields CDR1 SGHAT and CDR2 FQNNGV. The trim removed 5 bases at V and 2 bases at J, leaving 8 bases unmatched. This CDR3 is built from 15 residues. In nucleotides, the CDR3 is TGTGCCAGCAGCCCGGTCGGGACAGCACAAGAGACCCAGTACTTC. Its translation: CASSPVGTAQETQYF.

This clonotype was seen a few times. This sequence joins TRBV29-1 and TRBJ2-1, with 7 bases matching TRBD2. CDR1 and CDR2 from the germline V gene are SQVTM and ANQGSEA. J gave up 4 bases and V 6 bases, and 15 bases lay outside the gene matches. This CDR3 comprises 16 residues. The CDR3 region has the DNA TGCAGCGTCGGGGAGGGCGATTTCGGCCGATACAATGAGCAGTTCTTC. Its protein product is CSVGEGDFGRYNEQFF.

There are a few counts of this clonotype. The CDR3 DNA reads TGCGCCAGCAGCGCTCGGGTCGGGTACTACGAGCAGTACTTC. Protein sequence: CASSARVGYYEQYF. The rearrangement joins TRBV4-1 to TRBJ2-7; the D is unclear. The CDR3 has 14 amino acids. CDR1 and CDR2 (germline): MGHRA, YSYEKL. Trimming removed 5 bases at V and 3 bases at J, with 14 bases between.

The chain employs TRBV3-1 and TRBJ2-7, with TRBD2 matching over 8 bases. In germline, CDR1 is LGHDT, CDR2 YNNKEL (reference sequence). The trim removed 6 bases at V and 0 bases at J, leaving 10 bases unmatched. This CDR3 spans 16 amino acids. CDR3 amino acids: CASSLRAGTSSYEQYF. DNA for the CDR3: TGTGCCAGCAGTCTTAGAGCCGGGACTAGCTCCTACGAGCAGTACTTC.

The chain carries TRBV7-9 and TRBJ2-1, with D perhaps matching TRBD2 (6 bases). Looked up from germline, CDR1 is SEHNR and CDR2 is FQNEAQ (reference sequence). The CDR3 runs to 16 residues. V was shortened by 2 bases and J by 6 bases, with 17 bases between the two germline ends. CDR3 nucleotides: TGTGCCAGCAGCTTACAAGGGAGGCCGCCGGCCAATGAGCAGTTCTTC. Protein product: CASSLQGRPPANEQFF.

The CDR3 DNA follows: TGCGCCAGCAGCGAAACAGGGGGATTCTACGAGCAGTACTTC. Its protein product is CASSETGGFYEQYF. This chain links TRBV5-1 with TRBJ2-7, with 8 positions matching TRBD1. With 4 bases clipped from V and 3 bases from J, the junction kept 6 bases outside the gene matches. The CDR3 contains 14 residues. Per germline, CDR1 SGHRS and CDR2 YFSETQ.

In nucleotides, the CDR3 is TGTGCCAGCAGCTTAGGACAGAGAGGGGAGCTGTTTTTT. This sequence encodes CASSLGQRGELFF. This chain connects TRBV11-2 to TRBJ2-2, with D possibly being TRBD1 (5 bases). The CDR3 length is 13 residues. The V gene lost 1 base and the J gene lost 8 bases, with 8 bases spanning the gap. Germline CDR1 SGHAT, CDR2 FQNNGV.

This rearrangement joins TRBV6-1 to TRBJ1-5; 11 bases align to TRBD1. CDR3 size: 13 residues. CDR1 MNHNS and CDR2 SASEGT come from the germline V gene. J gave up 5 bases and V 10 bases, and 4 bases lay outside the gene matches. The CDR3 region has the DNA TGTGCCACCAGGGACAGGGGGGATCAGCCCCAGCATTTT. Amino acid sequence: CATRDRGDQPQHF.

This clonotype was counted only a few times. V and J are TRBV3-1 and TRBJ2-5, with 9 bases fitting TRBD2. J gave up 4 bases and V 2 bases, and 8 bases lay outside the gene matches. The CDR3 has 16 amino acids. Germline V gene lookup returns CDR1 LGHDT and CDR2 YNNKEL (reference sequence). CDR3 loop: CASSQSISGSSETQYF. The DNA of the CDR3 is TGTGCCAGCAGCCAAAGCATTAGCGGGAGTTCAGAGACCCAGTACTTC.

The chain joins TRBV12-3 or TRBV12-4 to TRBJ1-1; 8 nucleotides align to TRBD1. The CDR3 runs to 12 residues. V lost 6 bases and J lost 10; bases outside the gene matches: 7. CDR3 residues: CASRVGTGAAFF. CDR3 nucleotide sequence: TGTGCCAGCAGGGTCGGGACAGGTGCAGCTTTCTTT.

This clonotype has at least ten counts. The CDR3 bases are TGTGCCACCAGTGACTGGACAGGGGTAGGTGACAATGAGCAGTTCTTC. As protein: CATSDWTGVGDNEQFF. The chain recombines TRBV24-1 with TRBJ2-1; 9 nucleotides align to TRBD1. CDR3 length equals 16 residues. The trim removed 4 bases at V and 5 bases at J, leaving 8 bases unmatched. CDR1 KGHDR and CDR2 SFDVKD come from the germline V gene.

This clonotype has only a few counts. The rearrangement uses TRBV24-1 and TRBJ2-1; 12 bases agree with TRBD2. CDR3 length equals 18 residues. V lost 4 bases to trimming and J lost 6 bases; unmatched junction nucleotides: 12. Germline CDR1 KGHDR, CDR2 SFDVKD. The CDR3: CATSEWRIASGGANEQFF. CDR3 sequence (DNA): TGTGCCACCAGTGAATGGCGGATTGCTAGCGGGGGGGCCAATGAGCAGTTCTTC.

The gene calls are TRBV28 and TRBJ2-5; 7 bases are a match to TRBD1. The CDR3 has 14 residues. The V gene end was trimmed by 5 bases and the J gene end by 1 base; junction bases not matched to a gene: 4. Germline-derived CDR1 and CDR2 are MDHEN and SYDVKM. The CDR3, as DNA: TGTGCCAGCAGTCAGAGGACAGGCCAAGAGACCCAGTACTTC. Amino acids: CASSQRTGQETQYF. The whole variable domain, filled in from reference TRBV28 and TRBJ2-5, reads DVKVTQSSRYLVKRTGEKVFLECVQDMDHENMFWYRQDPGLGLRLIYFSYDVKMKEKGDIPEGYSVSREKKERFSLILESASTNQTSMYLCASSQRTGQETQYFGPGTRLLVL.